This T cell receptor (beta chain) was retrieved from a study of shared clonotypes between healthy human individuals. Study results and caveats: The sole specimen, blood, was sampled, and tissue repertoires likely differ.

Samples underwent the assay at deep level. Method: immunoSEQ multiplex PCR; TCRdb's copy keeps in-frame clones and lacks some. This table holds a few million clones, more than 90% found once. About this clone itself: What it binds is unknown.

Splitting of CD4+ cells produced CD45RA+ naive and CD45RA-negative memory subsets. Sequenced: naive CD4+ T cells sorted from blood. Subset denoted: CD45RA+ positively selected. The sequence derives from a man between 18 and 35 years old in good health.

CDR3 sequence (DNA): TGCGCCAGCAGTGATTGGGACAGGGCGAGTGGCTACACCTTC. This translates into CASSDWDRASGYTF. The chain has TRBV10-2 and TRBJ1-2; TRBD1 aligns across 9 bases. CDR1 is WSHSY and CDR2 is SAAADI in the germline V gene. Unmatched junction bases numbered 6, after V lost 3 bases and J lost 7 bases. The CDR3 has 14 amino acids.